There are a few counts of the clone carrying this T cell receptor beta chain. The same CDR3 is also encoded by other DNA sequences in this sample. What was sequenced were expressed TCRB transcripts, since all of the isolated RNA had been reverse transcribed. Assay: immunoSEQ multiplex PCR; the TCRdb copy retains only in-frame clones and omits some. This repertoire shows hundreds of thousands of clones, roughly a sixth found once; its top ten account for 0.02% to 0.025%. These data are taken from a study of beta chain features in type 1 diabetes. The CDR3 covers 12 residues. The germline gives CDR1 SGHAT, CDR2 FQNNGV. V was shortened by 1 base and J by 5 bases, with 5 bases between the two germline ends.

The sequenced material came from naive CD4+ T cells from blood. This receptor was identified in a woman aged 18-29 years in good health. The rearrangement joins TRBV11-2 to TRBJ2-5; D uncertain. The CDR3: CASSLVAETQYF. In DNA form, the CDR3 reads TGTGCCAGCAGCTTAGTTGCTGAGACCCAGTACTTC. Filled out from reference TRBV11-2 and TRBJ2-5, the complete variable domain reads EAGVAQSPRYKIIEKRQSVAFWCNPISGHATLYWYQQILGQGPKLLIQFQNNGVVDDSQLPKDRFSAERLKGVDSTLKIQPAKLEDSAVYLCASSLVAETQYFGPGTRLLVL.